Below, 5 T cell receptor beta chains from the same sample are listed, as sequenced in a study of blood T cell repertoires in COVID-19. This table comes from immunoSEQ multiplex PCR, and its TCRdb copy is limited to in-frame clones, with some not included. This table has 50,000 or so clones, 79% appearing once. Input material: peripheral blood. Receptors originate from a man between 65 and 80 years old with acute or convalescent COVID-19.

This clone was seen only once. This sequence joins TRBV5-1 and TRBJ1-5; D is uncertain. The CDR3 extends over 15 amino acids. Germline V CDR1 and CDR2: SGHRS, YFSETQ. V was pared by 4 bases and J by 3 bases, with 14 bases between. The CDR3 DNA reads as TGCGCCAGCAGCCCCTTCGGCGGTTCCAATCAGCCCCAGCATTTT. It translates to CASSPFGGSNQPQHF.

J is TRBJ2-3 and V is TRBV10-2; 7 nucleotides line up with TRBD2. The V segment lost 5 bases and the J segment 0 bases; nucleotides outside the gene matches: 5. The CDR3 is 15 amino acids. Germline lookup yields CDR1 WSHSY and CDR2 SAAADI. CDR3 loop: CASSYAGVSTDTQYF. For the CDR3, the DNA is TGCGCCAGCAGTTATGCGGGAGTAAGCACAGATACGCAGTATTTT.

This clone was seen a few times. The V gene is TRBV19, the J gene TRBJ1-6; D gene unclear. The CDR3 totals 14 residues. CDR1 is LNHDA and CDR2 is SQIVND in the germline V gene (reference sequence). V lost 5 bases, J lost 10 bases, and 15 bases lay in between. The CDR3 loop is CASSAGADGSPLHF. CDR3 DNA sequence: TGTGCCAGTAGTGCGGGAGCCGACGGCTCACCCCTCCACTTT. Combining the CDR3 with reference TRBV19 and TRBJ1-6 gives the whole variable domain DGGITQSPKYLFRKEGQNVTLSCEQNLNHDAMYWYRQDPGQGLRLIYYSQIVNDFQKGDIAEGYSVSREKKESFPLTVTSAQKNPTAFYLCASSAGADGSPLHFGNGTRLTVT.

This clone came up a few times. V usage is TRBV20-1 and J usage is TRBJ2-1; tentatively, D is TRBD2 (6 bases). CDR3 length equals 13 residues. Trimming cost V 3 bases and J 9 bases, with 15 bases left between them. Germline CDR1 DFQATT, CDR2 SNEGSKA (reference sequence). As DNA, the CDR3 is TGCAGTGCTAGTCCGATGGGGCGGGGTGAGCAGTTCTTC. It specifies CSASPMGRGEQFF.

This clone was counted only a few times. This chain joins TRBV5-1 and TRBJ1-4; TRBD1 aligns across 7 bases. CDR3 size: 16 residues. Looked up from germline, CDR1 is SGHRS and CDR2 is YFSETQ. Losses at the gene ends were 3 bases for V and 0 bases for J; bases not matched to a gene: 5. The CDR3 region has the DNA TGCGCCAGCAGCTCGACAGGGCAAGCAACTAATGAAAAACTGTTTTTT. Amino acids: CASSSTGQATNEKLFF.